This T cell receptor (beta chain) was identified in a study of T cell repertoires in cytomegalovirus infection. A word on this clonotype: Its specificity is not known.

TCRdb reprocessed the reads with MiXCR, giving one entry per CDR3 protein. This sample has 680,000 or so distinct CDR3 sequences, with around a third found just once. This sequence originates from a human donor in good health (CMV status not recorded). Some clones in this sample may be carry-over from other donors' samples. This sample comprised cultured PBMCs, obtained from culture after CMV antigen stimulation.

The CDR3 sequence: CASSETGYVNTGELFF. In DNA form, the CDR3 reads TGCGCCAGCAGCGAGACAGGGTACGTGAACACCGGGGAGCTGTTTTTT. The V call is TRBV5-1, the J call TRBJ2-2, with 7 bases identical to TRBD1. Germline V lookup: CDR1 SGHRS, CDR2 YFSETQ. This CDR3 has 16 residues. J was trimmed by 1 base and V by 4 bases; bases with no gene match: 7. Full variable domain (outside the CDR3, taken from reference TRBV5-1 and TRBJ2-2): KAGVTQTPRYLIKTRGQQVTLSCSPISGHRSVSWYQQTPGQGLQFLFEYFSETQRNKGNFPGRFSGRQFSNSRSEMNVSTLELGDSALYLCASSETGYVNTGELFFGEGSRLTVL.